The next 30 T cell receptor beta chains were all read from a single sample in a study of Tregs in tolerant kidney transplant recipients. Libraries were prepared by immunoSEQ multiplex PCR; TCRdb keeps only in-frame clonotypes and omits some of them. The ten most abundant clones cover about 7.6% of a sample with fewer than 40,000 clones. The input for sequencing was CD8+ T cells from blood, taken before the transplant. The receptors stem from a human donor who received a combined kidney and bone marrow transplant.

As regards this clone: Read data end 3 residues before the CDR3 end; the end is taken from the germline J gene. The chain joins TRBV29-1 to TRBJ2-3, with 11 bases that match TRBD2. The CDR3 is 13 amino acids. Germline CDR1 is SQVTM and CDR2 is ANQGSEA. Trimming cost V 7 bases and J 4 bases; bases outside gene matches: 4. Partial CDR3 DNA: TGCAGCGCGCTAGCGGGAGGAGCAGATACG. It yields the protein CSALAGGADT. The whole CDR3 protein is CSALAGGADTQYF.

A remark on this clone: The read gets to within 3 residues of the CDR3 end, and the germline J gene fills in the rest. The chain joins TRBV7-9 to TRBJ1-3; possible D gene TRBD1, 5 bases. Trimming shortened V by 0 bases and J by 8 bases, and 11 bases separated the two germline ends. Germline V gives CDR1 SEHNR, CDR2 FQNEAQ (reference sequence). The CDR3 length is 14 residues. Incomplete CDR3 DNA: TGTGCCAGCAGCTTAGCGCGGGGAGGGGACACC. It encodes CASSLARGGDT. The complete CDR3 reads CASSLARGGDTIYF.

As concerns this clone: The missing CDR3 end, 3 residues past where the read stops, is filled in from the germline J gene. The V and J genes are TRBV7-9 and TRBJ2-7; D gene unclear. This CDR3 is built from 13 residues. V was pared by 1 base and J by 3 bases, with 7 bases between. Germline V gene data show CDR1 as SEHNR and CDR2 as FQNEAQ (reference sequence). Partial CDR3 DNA: TGTGCCAGCAGCTTAGTTTCCCACTACGAG. As protein: CASSLVSHYE. The whole CDR3 region reads CASSLVSHYEQYF. Drawing the rest from reference TRBV7-9 and TRBJ2-7, the complete variable domain is DTGVSQNPRHKITKRGQNVTFRCDPISEHNRLYWYRQTLGQGPEFLTYFQNEAQLEKSRLLSDRFSAERPKGSFSTLEIQRTEQGDSAMYLCASSLVSHYEQYFGPGTRLTVT.

On this clone: The CDR3 extends 3 residues past the end of the read, so its final part is completed from the germline J gene. The rearrangement joins TRBV7-4 to TRBJ2-7; D may be TRBD1 (6 bases). The germline V gene has CDR1 SGHVT and CDR2 SQSDAQ. Trimming shortened V by 3 bases and J by 1 base, and 10 bases separated the two germline ends. The length of the CDR3 is 14 residues. The covered CDR3 bases are TGTGCCAGCAGCTTGGACAGACCATCCTACGAG. Translation gives CASSLDRPSYE. The full-length CDR3 reads as CASSLDRPSYEQYF.

Comments on this clone: From the germline J gene comes the end of the CDR3, since the read stops 3 residues before it. The chain employs TRBV19 and TRBJ2-4; possible D gene TRBD2, 7 bases. Germline V gives CDR1 LNHDA, CDR2 SQIVND (reference sequence). The CDR3 length is 11 residues. The CDR3 bases that were read are TGTGCTGCGGGGGCCCAAAACATT. Its protein is CAAGAQNI. The complete CDR3 reads CAAGAQNIQYF.

Concerning this clone: The read gets to within 3 residues of the CDR3 end, and the germline J gene fills in the rest. V gene TRBV29-1 combines with J gene TRBJ1-2; 7 bases align to TRBD1. CDR3 length: 12 amino acids. Germline CDR1 is SQVTM and CDR2 is ANQGSEA. J was trimmed by 6 bases and V by 4 bases; bases with no gene match: 5. Partial CDR3 DNA: TGCAGCGTTGTAGGGGGCGGGGATGGC. Its protein is CSVVGGGDG. The full CDR3 reads CSVVGGGDGYTF.

The CDR3 loop reads CASRRGHREQYF. The covered CDR3 bases are TGTGCCAGCCGCAGGGGGCACCGCGAG. This chain connects TRBV6-2 or TRBV6-3 to TRBJ2-7, with 8 bases aligning to TRBD1. The read ends 3 residues early relative to the CDR3; the germline J gene fills the gap. J lost 6 bases, V lost 8 bases, and 6 bases had no gene match. Germline V gives CDR1 MNHEY, CDR2 SVGEGT. This CDR3 comprises 12 residues.

The chain's CDR3 is CASILAGVEETQYF. Incomplete CDR3 DNA: TGTGCCAGCATTCTAGCGGGAGTGGAGGAGACC. This chain connects TRBV13 to TRBJ2-5, with 10 bases identical to TRBD2. With the read ending 3 residues before the CDR3 end, the germline J gene is used to fill in that end. This CDR3 region has 14 residues. The germline gives CDR1 PRHDT, CDR2 FYEKMQ (reference sequence). The V segment lost 7 bases and the J segment 5 bases; nucleotides outside the gene matches: 7.

Remarks on this clone: The missing CDR3 end, 3 residues past where the read stops, is filled in from the germline J gene. The rearrangement links TRBV30 to TRBJ1-3, with D possibly matching TRBD1 (6 bases). The CDR3 has 14 amino acids. Germline V gene sequence: CDR1 GTSNPN, CDR2 SVGIG (reference sequence). The covered CDR3 bases are TGTGCGGGCGAGGGGGTTCCCTCTGGAAACACC. This encodes CAGEGVPSGNT. In full, the CDR3 reads CAGEGVPSGNTIYF.

As regards this clone: With the read ending 3 residues before the CDR3 end, the germline J gene is used to fill in that end. The genes are TRBV2 and TRBJ1-1; 10 bases are a match to TRBD1. Germline values: CDR1 SNHLY, CDR2 FYNNEI. J lost 5 bases, V lost 0 bases, and 3 bases had no gene match. The CDR3 is 15 amino acids. The CDR3 spells CASSEAGQGQTEAFF. Incomplete CDR3 DNA: TGTGCCAGCAGTGAAGCGGGACAGGGGCAAACTGAA.

On this clone: The sequence runs out 3 residues before the end of the CDR3; the remainder is reconstructed from the germline J gene. The chain joins TRBV6-2 or TRBV6-3 to TRBJ2-1; no reliable D call. The CDR3 spans 17 residues. Trimming shortened V by 6 bases and J by 0 bases, and 18 bases separated the two germline ends. Germline lookup yields CDR1 MNHEY and CDR2 SVGEGT. Incomplete CDR3 DNA: TGTGCCAGCAGCCCCTCCCGACTTAAGATCTCCTACAATGAG. Translating it yields CASSPSRLKISYNE. The full CDR3 sequence reads CASSPSRLKISYNEQFF.

Note on this clone: The read stops 3 residues short of the end of the CDR3; the missing end is completed from the germline J gene. The chain joins TRBV20-1 to TRBJ2-3; 7 positions agree with TRBD2. V shed 7 bases and J 2 bases; nucleotides not matched to a gene: 9. There are 14 residues in the CDR3. Germline V CDR1 and CDR2: DFQATT, SNEGSKA (reference sequence). CDR3: CSGLGLADTDTQYF. The DNA read from the CDR3 is TGCAGTGGTCTTGGGCTAGCGGACACAGATACG.

As to this clone: Coverage ceases 3 residues before the CDR3 finishes, and the germline J gene fills in the end. The chain joins TRBV10-3 to TRBJ1-2; D not resolved. Trimming pared 8 bases from V and 4 bases from J, leaving 8 bases between. Germline-derived CDR1 and CDR2 are ENHRY and SYGVKD. The CDR3 extends over 11 amino acids. CDR3: CAIEDSYGYTF. The DNA read from the CDR3 is TGTGCCATCGAAGATAGCTATGGC.

Notes on this clone: The CDR3 end lies 3 residues beyond the end of the read and is filled in from the germline J gene. This chain uses TRBV7-2 with TRBJ1-1; a weak D match, TRBD1 (5 bases). V lost 5 bases to trimming and J lost 4 bases, with 17 bases between them. The CDR3 sequence is 15 residues long. CDR1 and CDR2 (germline): SGHTA, FQGNSA. The CDR3 DNA, read in part, is TGTGCCAGCAGCCCCAACGCAGGGCCGGGCACTGAA. It is translated as CASSPNAGPGTE. The whole CDR3 is CASSPNAGPGTEAFF.

A remark on this clone: The read stops 3 residues short of the end of the CDR3; the missing end is completed from the germline J gene. This chain joins TRBV7-9 and TRBJ1-1; D is uncertain. The CDR3 runs 12 residues. The germline V and J ends were trimmed by 5 bases and 3 bases, with 7 bases remaining between them. Germline V CDR1 and CDR2: SEHNR, FQNEAQ (reference sequence). CDR3 bases read: TGTGCCAGCAGCCTCTCGGACACTGAA. This translates into CASSLSDTE. The full-length CDR3 reads as CASSLSDTEAFF.

On this clone: The observed sequence ends 3 residues before the CDR3 terminus, with the missing tail filled in from the germline J gene. V usage is TRBV10-3 and J usage is TRBJ1-2; 9 bases align to TRBD1. Trimming at V came to 2 bases and at J to 4 bases, leaving 11 bases not matched to a gene. Germline V gene data show CDR1 as ENHRY and CDR2 as SYGVKD. The CDR3 loop spans 17 amino acids. The covered CDR3 bases are TGTGCCATCAGTGAGAACCCGACAGGGGGGGCCCCCTATGGC. The encoded protein is CAISENPTGGAPYG. The entire CDR3 sequence reads CAISENPTGGAPYGYTF.

As for this clone: With the read ending 3 residues before the CDR3 end, the germline J gene is used to fill in that end. This chain joins TRBV7-2 and TRBJ2-7; D is possibly TRBD1 (6 bases). CDR1 and CDR2 (germline): SGHTA, FQGNSA. V was clipped by 1 base and J by 3 bases, with 7 bases between them. The CDR3 sequence is 13 residues long. CDR3 sequence: CASSLGGRYEQYF. The DNA read from the CDR3 is TGTGCCAGCAGCTTAGGGGGGCGCTACGAG.

As concerns this clone: The read comes to an end 3 residues before the CDR3 does, leaving the germline J gene to fill in the end. V gene TRBV19 combines with J gene TRBJ2-3, with D possibly TRBD1 on 6 matching bases. Looked up from germline, CDR1 is LNHDA and CDR2 is SQIVND (reference sequence). Between the trimmed V and J ends, which lost 5 bases and 4 bases, there was a span of 13 bases. CDR3 length equals 14 residues. The CDR3 sequence is CASSPFGQPDTQYF. The sequenced part of the CDR3 DNA is TGTGCCAGTAGTCCGTTCGGACAGCCAGATACG. Based on the CDR3 plus reference TRBV19 and TRBJ2-3, the full variable domain is DGGITQSPKYLFRKEGQNVTLSCEQNLNHDAMYWYRQDPGQGLRLIYYSQIVNDFQKGDIAEGYSVSREKKESFPLTVTSAQKNPTAFYLCASSPFGQPDTQYFGPGTRLTVL.

Worth noting for this clone: The read finishes 3 residues shy of the CDR3 end, and the germline J gene is used to complete it. The gene calls are TRBV2 and TRBJ2-3; weak D call: TRBD2 (5 bases). CDR1 is SNHLY, CDR2 FYNNEI, per germline. There are 15 residues in the CDR3. The ends were cut back, 7 bases at V and 2 bases at J, with 16 bases in the middle. CDR3 bases read: TGTGCCAGCATTACCGGACTGGGATTCACAGATACG. Translating it yields CASITGLGFTDT. In full, the CDR3 reads CASITGLGFTDTQYF.

On this clone: The CDR3 end falls 3 residues outside the read, so it is completed with the germline J gene. The chain has TRBV19 and TRBJ2-5; 9 bases line up with TRBD2. Per germline, CDR1 LNHDA and CDR2 SQIVND (reference sequence). The junction had 7 bases not matched to a gene; V was cut back by 3 bases and J by 5 bases. The length of the CDR3 is 15 residues. Incomplete CDR3 DNA: TGTGCCAGTAGTATCGGCGGGGGGGCGACGGAGACC. Its protein is CASSIGGGATET. In full, the CDR3 reads CASSIGGGATETQYF.

On this clone itself: The read halts 3 residues ahead of the CDR3 end, with the missing end drawn from the germline J gene. This chain links TRBV19 with TRBJ1-1, with 8 bases lining up with TRBD1. The CDR3 covers 14 residues. Germline V gives CDR1 LNHDA, CDR2 SQIVND (reference sequence). The V gene end was trimmed by 8 bases and the J gene end by 0 bases; junction bases not matched to a gene: 5. The sequenced CDR3 bases are TGTGCCAGTTGTGGACAGGGATTGAACACTGAA. Its translation is CASCGQGLNTE. From start to end, the CDR3 is CASCGQGLNTEAFF.

On this clone: Coverage ceases 3 residues before the CDR3 finishes, and the germline J gene fills in the end. The chain carries TRBV13 and TRBJ2-7; D is uncertain. Trimming left V 1 base short and J 2 bases short, with 15 bases between. This CDR3 is built from 16 residues. Looked up from germline, CDR1 is PRHDT and CDR2 is FYEKMQ (reference sequence). The CDR3 protein is CASSLVAGANPYEQYF. CDR3 DNA (partial): TGTGCCAGCAGCTTAGTGGCAGGAGCAAATCCCTACGAG.

The CDR3 region is CASSTGGANEQFF. The DNA read from the CDR3 is TGTGCCAGTAGCACCGGGGGGGCCAATGAG. This chain links TRBV19 with TRBJ2-1, with 8 bases fitting TRBD2. The DNA ends 3 residues before the CDR3 does, and the rest of the CDR3 is filled in from the germline J gene. This CDR3 is built from 13 residues. Per germline, CDR1 LNHDA and CDR2 SQIVND (reference sequence). V trimming: 6 bases; J trimming: 6 bases; junction bases outside the gene matches: 4. Full variable domain (outside the CDR3, taken from reference TRBV19 and TRBJ2-1): DGGITQSPKYLFRKEGQNVTLSCEQNLNHDAMYWYRQDPGQGLRLIYYSQIVNDFQKGDIAEGYSVSREKKESFPLTVTSAQKNPTAFYLCASSTGGANEQFFGPGTRLTVL.

With respect to this clone: The CDR3 end lies 3 residues beyond the end of the read and is filled in from the germline J gene. The chain links TRBV5-1 to TRBJ1-1; a possible D gene is TRBD1 (6 bases). The CDR3 runs to 16 residues. The V end was cut by 0 bases, the J end by 1 base, with 13 bases between. Germline V CDR1 and CDR2: SGHRS, YFSETQ. CDR3 bases read: TGCGCCAGCAGCTTGGGGATGGGGGGGCCGAACACTGAA. Protein sequence: CASSLGMGGPNTE. The full CDR3 protein is CASSLGMGGPNTEAFF.

Regarding this clone: The read halts 3 residues ahead of the CDR3 end, with the missing end drawn from the germline J gene. V gene TRBV20-1 combines with J gene TRBJ2-7; possible D gene TRBD2, 5 bases. Between the trimmed V and J ends, which lost 2 bases and 0 bases, there was a span of 11 bases. Per the germline V gene, CDR1 is DFQATT and CDR2 is SNEGSKA (reference sequence). The CDR3 is 14 residues long. CDR3 sequence reads: CSARRGAPSYEQYF. Partial CDR3 DNA: TGCAGTGCTAGACGGGGAGCTCCCTCCTACGAG.

As for this clone: The read gets to within 3 residues of the CDR3 end, and the germline J gene fills in the rest. The chain is built from TRBV2 and TRBJ2-5, with 7 bases aligning to TRBD1. With V trimmed by 8 bases and J by 2 bases, 8 bases remained unmatched. This CDR3 is 14 amino acids long. CDR1 is SNHLY, CDR2 FYNNEI, per germline. Here the CDR3 reads CASRWDSEQETQYF. The CDR3 bases that were read are TGTGCCAGCCGATGGGACAGCGAGCAAGAGACC.

Incomplete CDR3 DNA: TGTGCCAGCAGCTGGATCCGGGATCAGGGGGATGGC. This sequence encodes CASSWIRDQGDG. In full, the CDR3 is CASSWIRDQGDGYTF. V usage is TRBV7-2 and J usage is TRBJ1-2; TRBD1 matches at 7 bases. Read sequence stops 3 residues before the CDR3 end, and the germline J gene provides the missing end. V trimming: 4 bases; J trimming: 6 bases; junction bases outside the gene matches: 11. Germline values: CDR1 SGHTA, CDR2 FQGNSA. The CDR3 has 15 amino acids.

This chain's CDR3 is CASSWRDSGANVLTF. Partial CDR3 DNA: TGTGCCAGCAGTTGGCGGGACTCTGGGGCCAACGTC. This sequence joins TRBV2 and TRBJ2-6; maybe TRBD2 (6 bases). Read sequence stops 3 residues before the CDR3 end, and the germline J gene provides the missing end. The germline V gene has CDR1 SNHLY and CDR2 FYNNEI. CDR3 length equals 15 residues. The V end was cut by 5 bases, the J end by 0 bases, with 8 bases between.

CDR3 loop: CASSQPGGVSPLHF. The CDR3 DNA, read in part, is TGTGCCAGCAGCCAACCAGGGGGAGTCTCACCC. The chain couples TRBV14 to TRBJ1-6, with 7 bases fitting TRBD1. With the read ending 3 residues before the CDR3 end, the germline J gene is used to fill in that end. The ends lost 2 bases at V and 10 bases at J; junction bases unmatched: 5. The CDR3 length is 14 residues. CDR1 and CDR2 from the germline V gene are SGHDN and FVKESK.

To note about this clone: The CDR3 end falls 3 residues outside the read, so it is completed with the germline J gene. This chain connects TRBV10-2 to TRBJ1-6, with 7 positions matching TRBD1. The length of the CDR3 is 15 residues. Germline V CDR1 and CDR2: WSHSY, SAAADI. Trimming took 3 bases from V and 10 from J; bases not matched to a gene: 9. This CDR3 reads CASSEGTAVTSPLHF. CDR3 DNA, as far as it was read: TGCGCCAGCAGTGAAGGGACAGCGGTCACGTCACCC.